This TCR beta chain derives from a study of low-dose radiotherapy and immunotherapy resistance in tumors. Study-level background: The regimen for patients comprised intravenous nivolumab 240 mg every two weeks plus intravenous ipilimumab 1 mg/kg every six weeks. Patients received 300 mg of oral aspirin each day across four cycles, commencing on cycle 1 day 1.

The time point here: before trial treatment. Advanced solid tumors lacking tumor-infiltrating lymphocytes characterized eligible patients. CDR3 size: 13 residues. The J segment lost 5 bases and the V segment lost 6 bases, leaving 6 bases of the junction unmatched. Priming of first-strand cDNA relied on TRAV- and TRBV-specific primers (covering alpha and beta chains). Amplification of TCRs used a constant-region primer and V-primer adapter for around 19 PCR cycles. The mRNA which had been isolated was amplified by in vitro transcription. TCRdb reprocessed the reads via MiXCR and lists one record per CDR3 protein. The table includes about 71,000 distinct CDR3 sequences, 30% to 40% detected once. In this sample, this clonotype turned up a few times.

The material sequenced was PBMCs, taken before treatment. The TCR comes from a female donor with ovarian cancer. The V gene is TRBV12-3 or TRBV12-4, the J gene TRBJ2-5, with 7 bases fitting TRBD2. Here the CDR3 DNA reads TGTGCCAGCAGCCGCGGACTAGGGGAGACCCAGTACTTC. Its translation: CASSRGLGETQYF.